This T cell receptor beta chain was recorded in a study of sequential checkpoint blockade in melanoma. Study-wide context: Arm A got nivolumab then ipilimumab; arm B the reverse, 1:1. Matched biopsies came pretreatment and at week 13 for around 24 patients.

The repertoire was sequenced with immunoSEQ multiplex PCR; TCRdb's copy has only in-frame clones and lacks some. The data contain about 6,100 clones, about 25% of them seen just once; the ten biggest clones take up around a tenth. The V end was cut by 3 bases, the J end by 1 base, with 15 bases between. Germline V gene data show CDR1 as SQVTM and CDR2 as ANQGSEA. This CDR3 is built from 15 residues. Treatment given: randomized to nivolumab then ipilimumab (arm A) or the reverse (arm B). This rearrangement joins TRBV29-1 to TRBJ1-1; maybe TRBD1 (5 bases). This TCR derives from a human donor with melanoma. The sequenced sample was tumor tissue (inferred from file names), obtained from a patient given nivolumab and ipilimumab in sequence. CDR3 amino acids: CSVDIADRWNTEAFF. The CDR3 DNA is TGCAGCGTTGACATAGCAGACAGATGGAACACTGAAGCTTTCTTT.